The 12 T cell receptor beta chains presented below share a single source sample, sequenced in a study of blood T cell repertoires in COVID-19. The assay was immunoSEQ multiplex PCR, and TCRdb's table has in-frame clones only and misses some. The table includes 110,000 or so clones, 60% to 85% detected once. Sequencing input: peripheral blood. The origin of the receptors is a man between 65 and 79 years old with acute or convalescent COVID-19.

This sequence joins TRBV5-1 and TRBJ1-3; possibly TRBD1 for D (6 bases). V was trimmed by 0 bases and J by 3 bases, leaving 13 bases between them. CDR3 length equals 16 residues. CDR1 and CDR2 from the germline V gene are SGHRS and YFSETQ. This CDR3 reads CASSLGAGAVGNTIYF. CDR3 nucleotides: TGCGCCAGCAGCTTGGGAGCAGGGGCCGTTGGAAACACCATATATTTT. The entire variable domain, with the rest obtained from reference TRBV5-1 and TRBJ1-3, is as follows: KAGVTQTPRYLIKTRGQQVTLSCSPISGHRSVSWYQQTPGQGLQFLFEYFSETQRNKGNFPGRFSGRQFSNSRSEMNVSTLELGDSALYLCASSLGAGAVGNTIYFGEGSWLTVV.

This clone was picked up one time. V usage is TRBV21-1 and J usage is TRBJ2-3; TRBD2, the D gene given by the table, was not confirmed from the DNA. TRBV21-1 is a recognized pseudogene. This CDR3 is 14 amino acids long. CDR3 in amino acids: CASSKGRWADTQYF. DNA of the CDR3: TGTGCCAGCAGCAAAGGGAGGTGGGCAGATACGCAGTATTTT.

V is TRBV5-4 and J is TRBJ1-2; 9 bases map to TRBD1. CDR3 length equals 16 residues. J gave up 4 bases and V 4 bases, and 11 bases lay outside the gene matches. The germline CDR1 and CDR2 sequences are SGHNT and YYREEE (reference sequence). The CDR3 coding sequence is TGTGCCAGCAGCGCAGCCGCACAGGGGGCGAGCTATGGCTACACCTTC. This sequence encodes CASSAAAQGASYGYTF.

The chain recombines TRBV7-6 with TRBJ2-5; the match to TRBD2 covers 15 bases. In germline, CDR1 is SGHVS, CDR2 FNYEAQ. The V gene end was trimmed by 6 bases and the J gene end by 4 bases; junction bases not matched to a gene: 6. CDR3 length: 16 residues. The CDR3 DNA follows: TGTGCCAGCAGGCGGACTAGCGGGGGGGTCCCAGAGACCCAGTACTTC. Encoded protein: CASRRTSGGVPETQYF.

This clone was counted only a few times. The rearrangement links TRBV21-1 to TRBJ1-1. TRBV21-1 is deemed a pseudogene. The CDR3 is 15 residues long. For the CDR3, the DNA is TGTGCCAGCAGGCCCCACGGGGGTCTGAACACTGAAGCTTTCTTT. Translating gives CASRPHGGLNTEAFF.

The CDR3 spells CASSLEGDRGYNSPLHF. For the CDR3, the DNA is TGCGCCAGCAGCCTAGAGGGGGACAGGGGGTATAATTCACCCCTCCACTTT. The chain combines TRBV4-3 with TRBJ1-6; 11 positions agree with TRBD1. Trimming removed 4 bases from V and 4 bases from J; junction bases left unmatched: 6. This CDR3 has 17 residues. From germline, CDR1 is LGHNA and CDR2 YSLEER.

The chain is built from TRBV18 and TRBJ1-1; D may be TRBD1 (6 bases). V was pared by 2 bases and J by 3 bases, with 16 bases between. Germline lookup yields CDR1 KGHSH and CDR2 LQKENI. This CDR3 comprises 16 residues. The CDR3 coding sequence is TGTGCCAGCTCACCAACTTTCGGGCAGGGGCACACTGAAGCTTTCTTT. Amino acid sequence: CASSPTFGQGHTEAFF.

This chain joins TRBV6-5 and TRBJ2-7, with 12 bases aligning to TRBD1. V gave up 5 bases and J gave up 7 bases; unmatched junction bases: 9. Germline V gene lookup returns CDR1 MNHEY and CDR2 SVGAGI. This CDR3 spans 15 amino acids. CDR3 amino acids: CASSTQGQGASEQYF. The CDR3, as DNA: TGTGCCAGCAGTACTCAGGGACAGGGGGCGTCGGAGCAGTACTTC.

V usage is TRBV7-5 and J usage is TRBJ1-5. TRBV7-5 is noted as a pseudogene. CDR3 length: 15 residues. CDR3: CARSCPSTPNQPQHF. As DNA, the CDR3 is TGTGCCAGAAGTTGTCCATCTACCCCGAATCAGCCCCAGCATTTT.

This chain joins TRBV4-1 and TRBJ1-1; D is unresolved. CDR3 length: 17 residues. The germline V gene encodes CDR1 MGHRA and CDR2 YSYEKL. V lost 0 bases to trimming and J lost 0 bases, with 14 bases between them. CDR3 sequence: CASSQDRGGMMNTEAFF. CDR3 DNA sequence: TGCGCCAGCAGCCAAGATCGAGGAGGGATGATGAACACTGAAGCTTTCTTT.

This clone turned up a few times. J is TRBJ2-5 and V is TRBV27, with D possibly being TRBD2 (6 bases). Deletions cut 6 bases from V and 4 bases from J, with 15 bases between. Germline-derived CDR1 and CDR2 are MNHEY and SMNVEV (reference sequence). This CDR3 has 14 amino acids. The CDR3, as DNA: TGTGCCAGCAGACCTTGGGGGGATGGAGAGACCCAGTACTTC. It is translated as CASRPWGDGETQYF.

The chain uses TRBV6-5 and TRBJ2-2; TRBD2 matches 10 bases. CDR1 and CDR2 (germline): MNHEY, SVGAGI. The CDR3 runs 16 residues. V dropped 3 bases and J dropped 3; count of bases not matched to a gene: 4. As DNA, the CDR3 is TGTGCCAGCAGTTATCTAAGCGGGAGGGACACCGGGGAGCTGTTTTTT. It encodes CASSYLSGRDTGELFF.